This T cell receptor (beta chain) was sequenced for a study of T cell responses to AZD1222 COVID-19 vaccine. This clone was seen a few times. Its antigen is not known. Assay: immunoSEQ multiplex PCR; the TCRdb copy retains only in-frame clones and omits some. The data contain nearly 90,000 clones, 88% of them singletons. The CDR3 is made up of 17 amino acids. Trimming at V came to 5 bases and at J to 0 bases, leaving 13 bases not matched to a gene. Germline values: CDR1 KGHSH, CDR2 LQKENI. Overall study results and limits: Nearly half of spike-specific TCRs reportedly target variant regions that are unmutated in the B.1.351 and B.1.1.7 variants. With dominance at 160-218 and 743-854, vaccine-associated CD4 TCRs spanned spike.

The receptor was derived from an adult in good health. The specimen comprised peripheral blood, sampled on day 0 of MenACWY control vaccination. This chain links TRBV18 with TRBJ2-7; 7 nucleotides agree with TRBD1. CDR3 sequence: CASSGGIGTEHSYEQYF. The CDR3 nucleotides read TGTGCCAGCTCAGGCGGTATCGGGACAGAGCACTCCTACGAGCAGTACTTC.